The T cell receptor (beta chain) under discussion was sequenced for a study of cytotoxic CD8 clonotypes in ibrutinib-treated CLL. This table comes from immunoSEQ multiplex PCR, and its TCRdb copy is limited to in-frame clones, with some not included. There are 40,000 to 50,000 clones in the sample; 50% to 65% occur only once, and approximately 27% lies in the top ten. V shed 5 bases and J 7 bases; nucleotides not matched to a gene: 6. This CDR3 region has 14 residues. Germline CDR1 and CDR2: MNHEY and SMNVEV (reference sequence). The sample holds a few counts of this clone. This clonotype was sampled from a human donor with chronic lymphocytic leukemia. The sequencing here drew on PBMCs, taken after 24 months of ibrutinib treatment. This sequence joins TRBV27 and TRBJ1-2; 11 bases align to TRBD1. The CDR3 is CASSPGQGVFGYTF. DNA for the CDR3: TGTGCCAGCAGTCCGGGACAGGGGGTTTTTGGCTACACCTTC.